The 12 T cell receptor beta chains below come from one sample, sequenced in a study of shared clonotypes between healthy human individuals. The method was immunoSEQ multiplex PCR; TCRdb's version includes in-frame clones alone and lacks a portion of them. The data show about 2.4 million clones, approximately 93% seen once. Sequencing used naive CD4+ T cells from PBMCs. Subset noted: CD45RA+ positively selected. These TCRs come from a man younger than 35 in good health. Some clones in this sample may be carry-over from other donors' samples.

The chain recombines TRBV5-1 with TRBJ2-2; the match to TRBD2 covers 7 bases. The CDR3 length is 16 residues. The V gene's germline CDR1 is SGHRS and CDR2 YFSETQ. Unmatched junction bases numbered 10, after V lost 6 bases and J lost 2 bases. The CDR3 bases are TGCGCCAGCACGTACCTAGCGGCACTCAACACCGGGGAGCTGTTTTTT. Amino acid sequence: CASTYLAALNTGELFF.

For this clone: This CDR3 is also generated by other DNA sequences in the sample. J is TRBJ1-1 and V is TRBV27, with 8 bases lining up with TRBD1. This CDR3 has 16 amino acids. The V and J ends lost 2 bases and 0 bases, in that order; junction bases with no gene match: 5. Germline CDR1 and CDR2: MNHEY and SMNVEV (reference sequence). In nucleotides, the CDR3 is TGTGCCAGCAGTTTACTAGGGACAGGTCTGAACACTGAAGCTTTCTTT. Amino acid sequence: CASSLLGTGLNTEAFF.

This rearrangement joins TRBV5-1 to TRBJ2-7, with D unclear. CDR1 and CDR2 from the germline V gene are SGHRS and YFSETQ. The CDR3 totals 12 residues. V lost 4 bases and J 3 bases, leaving 8 bases between the germline ends. CDR3 in amino acids: CASSLQFYEQYF. The CDR3 bases are TGCGCCAGCAGCCTACAGTTCTACGAGCAGTACTTC.

The chain couples TRBV6-5 to TRBJ1-5; possibly TRBD1 for D (5 bases). CDR1 and CDR2 from the germline V gene are MNHEY and SVGAGI. The CDR3 has 13 residues. Trimming took 6 bases from V and 9 from J, leaving 15 bases between them. The CDR3 loop is CASSRDARGPQHF. As DNA, the CDR3 is TGTGCCAGCAGCCGGGACGCTCGGGGGCCCCAGCATTTT.

The rearrangement links TRBV5-4 to TRBJ2-1; maybe TRBD1 (5 bases). This CDR3 has 12 residues. The germline V and J ends were trimmed by 5 bases and 7 bases, with 10 bases remaining between them. Germline V gene data show CDR1 as SGHNT and CDR2 as YYREEE (reference sequence). The CDR3 spells CASSHKGNEQFF. The DNA for the CDR3 is TGTGCCAGCAGTCATAAGGGGAATGAGCAGTTCTTC.

This chain connects TRBV30 to TRBJ2-7; tentative D call: TRBD2 (6 bases). The length of the CDR3 is 14 residues. Trimming shortened V by 0 bases and J by 3 bases, and 12 bases separated the two germline ends. CDR1 is GTSNPN and CDR2 is SVGIG in the germline V gene (reference sequence). The CDR3 is CAWSVGGIDYEQYF. The DNA for the CDR3 is TGTGCCTGGAGTGTTGGGGGGATAGACTACGAGCAGTACTTC.

The rearrangement uses TRBV29-1 and TRBJ1-2; 11 bases agree with TRBD1. The CDR3 loop spans 13 amino acids. Germline values: CDR1 SQVTM, CDR2 ANQGSEA. The CDR3 DNA sequence: TGCGGGGGACAGGGGGTTTTTAACTATGGCTACACCTTC. Its protein is CGGQGVFNYGYTF.

Turning to this clone: This specimen includes other DNA sequences encoding the same CDR3. This chain joins TRBV2 and TRBJ2-7; the D is unclear. CDR3 length: 12 residues. Germline CDR1 reads SNHLY; CDR2 reads FYNNEI. Deletions cut 2 bases from V and 4 bases from J, with 6 bases between. CDR3 coding DNA: TGTGCCAGCAGTGAAAGGGTATACGAGCAGTACTTC. It codes for CASSERVYEQYF. The complete variable domain, with remaining parts taken from reference TRBV2 and TRBJ2-7, reads EPEVTQTPSHQVTQMGQEVILRCVPISNHLYFYWYRQILGQKVEFLVSFYNNEISEKSEIFDDQFSVERPDGSNFTLKIRSTKLEDSAMYFCASSERVYEQYFGPGTRLTVT.

A word on this clone: Other DNA sequences within the sample encode an identical CDR3. The chain has TRBV28 and TRBJ1-1; D not certain. V was shortened by 3 bases and J by 1 base, with 3 bases between the two germline ends. Germline V gene data show CDR1 as MDHEN and CDR2 as SYDVKM. The CDR3 is 12 amino acids. CDR3 in amino acids: CASSFTNTEAFF. In nucleotides, the CDR3 is TGTGCCAGCAGTTTCACGAACACTGAAGCTTTCTTT.

This chain joins TRBV2 and TRBJ2-4; D is unclear. CDR1 is SNHLY, CDR2 FYNNEI, per germline. Trimming removed 6 bases from V and 4 bases from J, with 10 bases in between. CDR3 length equals 13 residues. CDR3 protein: CASSQTEKNIQYF. CDR3 sequence (DNA): TGTGCCAGCAGCCAGACGGAGAAAAACATTCAGTACTTC. The full variable domain, with the rest looked up from reference TRBV2 and TRBJ2-4, is EPEVTQTPSHQVTQMGQEVILRCVPISNHLYFYWYRQILGQKVEFLVSFYNNEISEKSEIFDDQFSVERPDGSNFTLKIRSTKLEDSAMYFCASSQTEKNIQYFGAGTRLSVL.

The V call is TRBV6-1, the J call TRBJ2-2, with 7 bases identical to TRBD2. The J segment lost 2 bases and the V segment lost 5 bases, leaving 5 bases of the junction unmatched. Germline lookup yields CDR1 MNHNS and CDR2 SASEGT. The CDR3 extends over 15 amino acids. CDR3 region: CASSSGTANTGELFF. The CDR3, as DNA: TGTGCCAGCAGTAGCGGGACCGCTAACACCGGGGAGCTGTTTTTT.

The table lists this clone with a few counts. The CDR3 reads CASSLVTETEAFF. In DNA, the CDR3 is TGCGCCAGCAGCTTGGTGACAGAAACTGAAGCTTTCTTT. This chain connects TRBV5-1 to TRBJ1-1; TRBD1 might be the D (5 bases). Per germline, CDR1 SGHRS and CDR2 YFSETQ. This CDR3 contains 13 residues. V was pared by 0 bases and J by 5 bases, with 8 bases between.